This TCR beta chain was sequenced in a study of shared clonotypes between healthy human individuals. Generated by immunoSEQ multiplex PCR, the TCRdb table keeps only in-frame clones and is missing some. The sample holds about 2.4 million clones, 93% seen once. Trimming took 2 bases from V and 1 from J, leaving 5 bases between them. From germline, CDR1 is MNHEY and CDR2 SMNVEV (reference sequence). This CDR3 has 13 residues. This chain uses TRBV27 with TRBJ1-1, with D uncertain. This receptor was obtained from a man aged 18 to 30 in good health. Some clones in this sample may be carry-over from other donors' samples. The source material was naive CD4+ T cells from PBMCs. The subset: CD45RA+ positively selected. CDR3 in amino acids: CASSLTANTEAFF. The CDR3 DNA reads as TGTGCCAGCAGTTTAACGGCGAACACTGAAGCTTTCTTT.